This T cell receptor (beta chain) was obtained from a study of blood T cell repertoires in COVID-19 (dated by TCRdb to the early 2020s). About the investigation overall: Samples from collaborators originated in the United States, Italy and Spain and spanned both the acute and convalescent phases of COVID-19. Where available, HLA class I and class II types were taken from metadata supplied by the sample provider and were not determined by assay-based typing. The repertoires were released in a freely available public database meant as a resource for research on the immune response to SARS-CoV-2. The sample metadata nearly always contained a de-identified subject ID, COVID-19 status, age in years and sex. The samples were drawn from the first 160 participants of the ongoing ImmuneRACE study and from 1,254 subjects provided by 6 global collaborators. The material from the prospective study consisted of cDNA or gDNA derived from T cells, B-cell-depleted T cells, or PBMCs. The dataset comprised deeply sampled blood TCRbeta repertoires from subjects exposed to, actively infected with, or recovered from COVID-19. General conclusions and limits of the study: The quantity of clinical and demographic metadata differed by source and by participant and was supplied without curation.

The germline V end is reduced by 6 bases and the J end by 11 bases; junction bases left unmatched: 12. Based on the germline V gene, the CDR1 and CDR2 sequences are MDHEN and SYDVKM. The CDR3 runs 15 residues from the cysteine to the phenylalanine. Only CDR3 DNA remains: 45 bases, in frame from the first base. Participants in the prospective study were enrolled through a virtual design, were aged roughly 18 to 100 years, and lived in roughly 24 United States geographic areas. To assign participants to cohorts, the prospective study relied on clinical history that participants themselves reported in a screening survey and a study questionnaire. In the prospective study, whole blood, serum and a nasopharyngeal or oropharyngeal swab were collected from each participant by mobile phlebotomists. Prospective study participants could optionally give additional blood draws and questionnaires over a roughly 2-month period. Before DNA extraction, blood samples from the prospective study were shipped at room temperature or frozen.

Note on this clone: There is no known antigen for this receptor. Base qualities were left out, and no much larger clone turns up one base away.

TCRbeta CDR3 regions were amplified from genomic DNA by means of the immunoSEQ Assay, a bias-controlled multiplex PCR. In the source study's methods: Nucleated cell counts per sample were estimated from amplification of reference gene primers within the assay. To quantify the absolute abundance of each unique TCRbeta CDR3 rearrangement, sequence reads were collapsed and filtered. For each sample, productive Simpson clonality was calculated as the square root of Simpson's diversity index over productive rearrangements. The clones in this table, taken by TCRdb from immuneACCESS, are in-frame only. Not every clone is retained; where verified, under half of the shortfall comes from an unresolved V gene, and the cause of the rest is unknown. V, J and clone size were drawn from that table, and D and trimming were deduced from the DNA. The sample table shows fewer than 450,000 clones, and roughly 86% are seen once. The ten largest account for around 2.1% of the sample.

The receptor was isolated from a woman between 35 and 50 years old with acute COVID-19. The sample consisted of PBMCs or T cells enriched from blood (not recorded which). The chain was built from TRBV28 and TRBJ2-3; 12 of the junction bases match TRBD2. The DNA sequence is as follows: TGTGCCAGCAGCCAGATGACTAGCGGGGGACTCGGGCAGTATTTT. The translation is CASSQMTSGGLGQYF.